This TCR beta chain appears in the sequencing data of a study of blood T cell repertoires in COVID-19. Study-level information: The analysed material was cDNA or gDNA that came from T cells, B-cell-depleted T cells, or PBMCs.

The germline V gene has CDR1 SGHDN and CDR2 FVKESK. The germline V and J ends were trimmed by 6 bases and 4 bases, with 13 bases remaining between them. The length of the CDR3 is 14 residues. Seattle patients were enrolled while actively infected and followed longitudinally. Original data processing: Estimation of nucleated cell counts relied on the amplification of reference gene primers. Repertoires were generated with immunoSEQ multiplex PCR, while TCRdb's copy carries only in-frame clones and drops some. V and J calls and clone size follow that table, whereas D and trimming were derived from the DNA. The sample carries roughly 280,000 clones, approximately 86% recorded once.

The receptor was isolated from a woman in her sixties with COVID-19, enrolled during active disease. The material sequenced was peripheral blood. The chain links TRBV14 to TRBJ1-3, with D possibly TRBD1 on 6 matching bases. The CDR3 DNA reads TGTGCCAGCAGAACTGGGGGGGCCGGAAACACCATATATTTT. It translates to CASRTGGAGNTIYF.